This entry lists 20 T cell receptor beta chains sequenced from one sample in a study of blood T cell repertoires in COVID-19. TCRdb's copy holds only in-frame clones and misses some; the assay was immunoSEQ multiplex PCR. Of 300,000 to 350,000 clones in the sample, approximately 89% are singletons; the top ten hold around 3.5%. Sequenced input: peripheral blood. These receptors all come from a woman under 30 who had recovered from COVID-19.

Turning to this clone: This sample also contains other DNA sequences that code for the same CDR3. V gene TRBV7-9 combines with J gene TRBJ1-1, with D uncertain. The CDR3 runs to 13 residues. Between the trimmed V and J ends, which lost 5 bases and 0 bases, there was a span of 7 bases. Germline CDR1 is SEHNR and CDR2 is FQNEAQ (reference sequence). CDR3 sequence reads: CASSRQVNTEAFF. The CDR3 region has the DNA TGTGCCAGCAGCCGACAAGTGAACACTGAAGCTTTCTTT.

The CDR3 loop reads CAWSFREETQYF. CDR3 in DNA: TGTGCCTGGAGCTTCAGGGAAGAGACCCAGTACTTC. V and J are TRBV30 and TRBJ2-5, with D possibly being TRBD1 (5 bases). The CDR3 length is 12 residues. Trimming cost V 3 bases and J 3 bases, with 8 bases left between them. The germline V gene encodes CDR1 GTSNPN and CDR2 SVGIG (reference sequence).

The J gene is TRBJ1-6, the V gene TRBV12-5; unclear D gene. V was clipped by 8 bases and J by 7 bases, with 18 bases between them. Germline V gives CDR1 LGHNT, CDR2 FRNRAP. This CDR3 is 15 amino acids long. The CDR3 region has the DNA TGTGCTAGTTTATCCGAGACTCCTCCGAATTCACCCCTCCACTTT. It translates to CASLSETPPNSPLHF.

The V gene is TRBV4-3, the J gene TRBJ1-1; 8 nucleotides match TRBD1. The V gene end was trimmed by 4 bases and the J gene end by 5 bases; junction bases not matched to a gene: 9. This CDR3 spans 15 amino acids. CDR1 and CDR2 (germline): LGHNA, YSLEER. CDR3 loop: CASSRVDRARTEAFF. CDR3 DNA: TGCGCCAGCAGCCGAGTGGACAGGGCGAGAACTGAAGCTTTCTTT.

This chain's CDR3 is CASSEAGQGHNEQFF. The CDR3 DNA reads as TGTGCCAGCAGTGAAGCGGGACAGGGACACAATGAGCAGTTCTTC. The V call is TRBV2, the J call TRBJ2-1, with 9 bases aligning to TRBD1. The ends lost 0 bases at V and 5 bases at J; junction bases unmatched: 2. Per germline, CDR1 SNHLY and CDR2 FYNNEI. The CDR3 extends over 15 amino acids.

The CDR3 spells CASSPGTGNTEAFF. The CDR3 DNA is TGTGCCAGCAGCCCAGGGACAGGGAACACTGAAGCTTTCTTT. This sequence joins TRBV11-2 and TRBJ1-1; TRBD1 matches at 8 bases. CDR1 SGHAT and CDR2 FQNNGV come from the germline V gene. The CDR3 sequence is 14 residues long. V trimming: 5 bases; J trimming: 1 base; junction bases outside the gene matches: 3.

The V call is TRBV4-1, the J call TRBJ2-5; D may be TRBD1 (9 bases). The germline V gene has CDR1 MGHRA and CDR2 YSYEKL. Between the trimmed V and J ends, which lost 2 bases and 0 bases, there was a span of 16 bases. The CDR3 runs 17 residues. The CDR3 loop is CASSQTAGDRDQETQYF. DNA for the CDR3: TGCGCCAGCAGCCAAACAGCGGGGGACAGGGACCAAGAGACCCAGTACTTC.

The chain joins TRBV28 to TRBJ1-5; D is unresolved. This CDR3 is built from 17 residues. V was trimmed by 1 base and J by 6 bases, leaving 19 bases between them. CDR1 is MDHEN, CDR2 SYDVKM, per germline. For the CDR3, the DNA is TGTGCCAGCAGTTTATTACCGAGGCAGACTAGCGGTCAGCCCCAGCATTTT. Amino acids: CASSLLPRQTSGQPQHF.

CDR3 region: CASSAAGPRGNEQFF. CDR3 nucleotide sequence: TGTGCCAGCAGCGCGGCGGGGCCCCGTGGAAATGAGCAGTTCTTC. The chain employs TRBV6-5 and TRBJ2-1; possibly TRBD2 for D (6 bases). Germline values: CDR1 MNHEY, CDR2 SVGAGI. V was clipped by 6 bases and J by 7 bases, with 19 bases between them. The CDR3 has 15 amino acids.

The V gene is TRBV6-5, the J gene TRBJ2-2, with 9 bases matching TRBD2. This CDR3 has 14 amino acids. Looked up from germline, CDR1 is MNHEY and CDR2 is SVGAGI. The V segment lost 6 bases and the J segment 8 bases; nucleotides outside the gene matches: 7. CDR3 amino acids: CASSRSGREGELFF. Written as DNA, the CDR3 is TGTGCCAGCAGCCGTAGCGGGAGAGAGGGGGAGCTGTTTTTT.

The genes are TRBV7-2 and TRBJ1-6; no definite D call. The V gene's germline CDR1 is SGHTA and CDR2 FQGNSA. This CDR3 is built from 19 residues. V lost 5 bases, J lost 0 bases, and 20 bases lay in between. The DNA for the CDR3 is TGTGCCAGCAGCACCAGGTTCTGGTTAGAAAACTCCTATAATTCACCCCTCCACTTT. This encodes CASSTRFWLENSYNSPLHF.

The CDR3 loop reads CAPKGTGRPKTEKLFF. CDR3 nucleotide sequence: TGTGCCCCAAAGGGGACAGGGCGACCGAAAACCGAAAAACTGTTTTTT. The J gene is TRBJ1-4, the V gene TRBV10-3; 9 bases match TRBD1. Germline CDR1 and CDR2: ENHRY and SYGVKD. V lost 11 bases, J lost 8 bases, and 18 bases stayed unmatched. There are 16 residues in the CDR3.

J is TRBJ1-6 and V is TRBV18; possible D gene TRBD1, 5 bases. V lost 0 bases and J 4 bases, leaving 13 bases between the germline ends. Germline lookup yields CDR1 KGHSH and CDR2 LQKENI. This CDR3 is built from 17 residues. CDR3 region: CASSPPGTRGYNSPLHF. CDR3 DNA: TGTGCCAGCTCACCACCCGGGACCCGGGGGTATAATTCACCCCTCCACTTT.

CDR3 in DNA: TGCGCCAGCAGCTCGAAACTAGCGGGAGGAACCGGGAATGAGCAGTTCTTC. It codes for CASSSKLAGGTGNEQFF. J is TRBJ2-1 and V is TRBV5-1; TRBD2 matches at 12 bases. This CDR3 region has 17 residues. CDR1 SGHRS and CDR2 YFSETQ come from the germline V gene. The V gene end was trimmed by 3 bases and the J gene end by 7 bases; junction bases not matched to a gene: 11.

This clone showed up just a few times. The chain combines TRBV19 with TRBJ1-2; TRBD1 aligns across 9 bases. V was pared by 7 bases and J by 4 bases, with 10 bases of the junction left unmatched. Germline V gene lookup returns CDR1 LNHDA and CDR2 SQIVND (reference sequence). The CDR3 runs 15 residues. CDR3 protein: CASTSGTGSSYGYTF. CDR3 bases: TGTGCCAGTACTTCCGGGACAGGGTCCTCCTATGGCTACACCTTC.

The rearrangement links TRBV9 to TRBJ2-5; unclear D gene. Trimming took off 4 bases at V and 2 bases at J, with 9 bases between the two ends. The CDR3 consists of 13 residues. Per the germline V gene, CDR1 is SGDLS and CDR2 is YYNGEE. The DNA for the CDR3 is TGTGCCAGCAGCCGTCAAGAGCAAGAGACCCAGTACTTC. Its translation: CASSRQEQETQYF.

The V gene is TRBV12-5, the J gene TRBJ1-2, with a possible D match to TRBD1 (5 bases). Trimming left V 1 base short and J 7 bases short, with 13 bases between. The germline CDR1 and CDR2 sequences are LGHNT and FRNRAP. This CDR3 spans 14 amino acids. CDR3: CASGLGTFTGGYTF. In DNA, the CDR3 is TGTGCTAGTGGTTTGGGGACATTCACAGGTGGCTACACCTTC.

The CDR3 DNA follows: TGTGCCAGCAGTTCCGGGACAGCCCCAACTAATGAAAAACTGTTTTTT. Translated: CASSSGTAPTNEKLFF. The chain uses TRBV11-2 and TRBJ1-4, with 7 bases fitting TRBD1. J gave up 0 bases and V 6 bases, and 7 bases lay outside the gene matches. The CDR3 has 16 residues. Germline V gene data show CDR1 as SGHAT and CDR2 as FQNNGV.

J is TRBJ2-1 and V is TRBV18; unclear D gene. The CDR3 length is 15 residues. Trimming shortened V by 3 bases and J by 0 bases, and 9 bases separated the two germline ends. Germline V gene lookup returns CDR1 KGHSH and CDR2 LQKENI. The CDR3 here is CASSPRESSYNEQFF. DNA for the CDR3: TGTGCCAGCTCACCTCGAGAGAGCTCCTACAATGAGCAGTTCTTC.

CDR3 residues: CASSPLPEISYNSPLHF. CDR3 sequence (DNA): TGTGCCAGCTCACCCTTGCCGGAGATTTCCTATAATTCACCCCTCCACTTT. J is TRBJ1-6 and V is TRBV18; D remains ambiguous. Germline CDR1 KGHSH, CDR2 LQKENI. V was pared by 3 bases and J by 1 base, with 13 bases between. CDR3 length: 17 amino acids.